This T cell receptor beta chain was identified during a study of shared clonotypes between healthy human individuals. Study findings and constraints: In contrast to clonotypes shared by all four donors, non-shared clonotypes had lower generation probabilities.

A CD45RA+ naive subset and a CD45RA-negative memory subset were split from CD4+ cells. In germline, CDR1 is SGDLS, CDR2 YYNGEE. V was clipped by 4 bases and J by 4 bases; unmatched bases: 7. The length of the CDR3 is 15 residues. Samples underwent the assay at deep level. Using roughly 200 ng DNA, approximately 27,000 T cell genomes, the sorted-subset replicate PCRs were run. The method was immunoSEQ multiplex PCR; TCRdb's version includes in-frame clones alone and lacks a portion of them. Of roughly 1.5 million clones listed, under 99% are singletons. For this clone: Its antigen is undetermined.

Sample: naive CD4+ T cells sorted from blood. Described subset: CD45RA+ positively selected. This sequence joins TRBV9 and TRBJ1-4; 7 bases agree with TRBD1. This clonotype originated in a man younger than 40 in good health. The chain's CDR3 is CASSPGQRNNEKLFF. CDR3 coding DNA: TGTGCCAGCAGCCCGGGACAGCGCAATAATGAAAAACTGTTTTTT.